What follows are 31 T cell receptor beta chains derived from one specimen sequenced in a study of CD4 T cells in relation to SARS-CoV-2 and coronaviruses (dated by TCRdb to the early 2020s). These receptors' targets are unknown. CD4+ T cells from unexposed donors were collected before the COVID-19 pandemic (2011-2018). The EasySep CD4+ T cell isolation kit was used to isolate CD4+ T cells once the cultures had run for roughly 11 days. Libraries were constructed by the immunoSEQ multiplex PCR assay. The source is immuneACCESS, and TCRdb retained only in-frame sequences with V and J called. Part of the clones is not carried over; for the studies checked, unresolved V genes explain less than half of this, and the remainder is unexplained. In this sample the table shows 20,000 to 25,000 clones, around 66% of which occur a single time. The leading ten clones occupy around 10% of the sample. The sample was CD4+ T cells from PBMCs, cultured in vitro. These receptors were obtained from a human donor in good health.

The chain combines TRBV2 with TRBJ2-6; perhaps TRBD1 as D (5 bases). Trimming removed 0 bases at V and 3 bases at J, with 15 bases between. Germline-derived CDR1 and CDR2 are SNHLY and FYNNEI. CDR3 length: 18 amino acids. The CDR3 spells CASSEAILGVFGANVLTF. The DNA for the CDR3 is TGTGCCAGCAGTGAAGCGATTCTAGGGGTTTTTGGGGCCAACGTCCTGACTTTC.

This chain uses TRBV27 with TRBJ1-5; 7 bases are shared with TRBD1. CDR3 length equals 14 residues. V shed 5 bases and J 1 base; nucleotides not matched to a gene: 2. The germline V gene has CDR1 MNHEY and CDR2 SMNVEV (reference sequence). CDR3 residues: CASSGQASNQPQHF. The CDR3, as DNA: TGTGCCAGCAGTGGACAGGCCAGCAATCAGCCCCAGCATTTT.

The chain couples TRBV3-1 (or the pseudogene TRBV3-2) to TRBJ1-5; 7 positions agree with TRBD1. The CDR3 length is 13 residues. Trimming at V came to 3 bases and at J to 5 bases, leaving 1 base not matched to a gene. The germline V gene encodes CDR1 LGHDT and CDR2 YNNKEL (reference sequence). This CDR3 is CASSQGQHQPQHF. For the CDR3, the DNA is TGTGCCAGCAGCCAGGGACAGCATCAGCCCCAGCATTTT.

V is TRBV5-6 and J is TRBJ2-4; either TRBD1 or TRBD2 may supply D (6 bases each). This CDR3 region has 14 residues. Germline V gene lookup returns CDR1 SGHDT and CDR2 YYEEEE. Trimming pared 4 bases from V and 6 bases from J, leaving 14 bases between. CDR3 region: CASSAWGASNIQYF. The CDR3 DNA sequence: TGTGCCAGCAGCGCCTGGGGGGCGTCAAACATTCAGTACTTC.

V is TRBV5-6 and J is TRBJ1-5, with D unclear. There are 12 residues in the CDR3. V shed 4 bases and J shed 8 bases, with 10 bases lying between them. Per germline, CDR1 SGHDT and CDR2 YYEEEE. CDR3 amino acids: CASSAAAEPQHF. The CDR3 DNA reads TGTGCCAGCAGCGCGGCCGCCGAGCCCCAGCATTTT.

The V and J genes are TRBV5-1 and TRBJ1-3; D possibly corresponds to TRBD1 (5 bases). CDR1 is SGHRS and CDR2 is YFSETQ in the germline V gene. The length of the CDR3 is 15 residues. Trimming took off 3 bases at V and 3 bases at J, with 13 bases between the two ends. The CDR3 DNA sequence: TGCGCCAGCAGCTGGGGACCTCAGGATGGAAACACCATATATTTT. Translation: CASSWGPQDGNTIYF.

This clone showed up just a few times. J is TRBJ2-4 and V is TRBV4-1; D remains unclear. From germline, CDR1 is MGHRA and CDR2 YSYEKL. The CDR3 has 16 residues. With 0 bases removed from V and 0 bases from J, the gap between germline ends came to 9 bases. The CDR3 here is CASSQDDFLAKNIQYF. Here the CDR3 DNA reads TGCGCCAGCAGCCAAGATGACTTCCTAGCCAAAAACATTCAGTACTTC.

The chain combines TRBV18 with TRBJ2-2, with D maybe TRBD1 (6 bases). Per germline, CDR1 KGHSH and CDR2 LQKENI. Trimming took off 2 bases at V and 4 bases at J, with 11 bases between the two ends. The CDR3 consists of 15 residues. This CDR3 reads CASSPFDRTTGELFF. In DNA, the CDR3 is TGTGCCAGCTCACCATTTGACAGGACCACCGGGGAGCTGTTTTTT.

The J gene is TRBJ1-5, the V gene TRBV12-3 or TRBV12-4; D is possibly TRBD1 (5 bases). V lost 4 bases and J 4 bases, leaving 8 bases between the germline ends. This CDR3 has 13 residues. The CDR3 nucleotides are TGTGCCAGCAGTTCAGGGAGAAATCAGCCCCAGCATTTT. This translates into CASSSGRNQPQHF.

The V and J genes are TRBV2 and TRBJ2-2, with 15 bases aligning to TRBD2. CDR3 length: 15 residues. The ends lost 8 bases at V and 4 bases at J; junction bases unmatched: 2. Germline V gives CDR1 SNHLY, CDR2 FYNNEI. The CDR3: CASWGLAGGTGELFF. The CDR3 coding sequence is TGTGCCAGCTGGGGACTAGCGGGGGGCACCGGGGAGCTGTTTTTT.

This clone was seen once. This rearrangement joins TRBV19 to TRBJ1-5, with TRBD1 identical over 8 bases. Germline V gene data show CDR1 as LNHDA and CDR2 as SQIVND (reference sequence). The CDR3 spans 15 residues. The V and J ends lost 6 bases and 2 bases, in that order; junction bases with no gene match: 6. CDR3 loop: CASSQGTGGNQPQHF. The DNA of the CDR3 is TGTGCCAGTAGCCAAGGGACAGGCGGCAATCAGCCCCAGCATTTT. Drawing the rest from reference TRBV19 and TRBJ1-5, the complete variable domain is DGGITQSPKYLFRKEGQNVTLSCEQNLNHDAMYWYRQDPGQGLRLIYYSQIVNDFQKGDIAEGYSVSREKKESFPLTVTSAQKNPTAFYLCASSQGTGGNQPQHFGDGTRLSIL.

This clone was seen a handful of times. This rearrangement joins TRBV4-2 to TRBJ2-3, with 14 bases matching TRBD2. The V gene's germline CDR1 is LGHNA and CDR2 YNFKEQ. This CDR3 is built from 18 residues. J was trimmed by 4 bases and V by 0 bases; bases with no gene match: 6. The CDR3 DNA reads TGTGCCAGCAGCCAAGAGGGGACTAGCGGGAGTGGGGCAGATACGCAGTATTTT. It is translated as CASSQEGTSGSGADTQYF.

This chain joins TRBV9 and TRBJ1-2; D is uncertain. CDR1 SGDLS and CDR2 YYNGEE come from the germline V gene. There are 13 residues in the CDR3. V was shortened by 0 bases and J by 4 bases, with 7 bases between the two germline ends. The CDR3 coding sequence is TGTGCCAGCAGCGTAGTGGGAGGCTATGGCTACACCTTC. It yields the protein CASSVVGGYGYTF. Using reference TRBV9 and TRBJ1-2 for the parts outside the CDR3, the full variable domain is DSGVTQTPKHLITATGQRVTLRCSPRSGDLSVYWYQQSLDQGLQFLIQYYNGEERAKGNILERFSAQQFPDLHSELNLSSLELGDSALYFCASSVVGGYGYTFGSGTRLTVV.

The V gene is TRBV4-1, the J gene TRBJ1-5; possibly TRBD1 for D (5 bases). Germline V gene data show CDR1 as MGHRA and CDR2 as YSYEKL. Trimming removed 1 base at V and 6 bases at J, with 7 bases between. The CDR3 spans 13 residues. For the CDR3, the DNA is TGCGCCAGCAGCCAAGTGGGGCGTCAGCCCCAGCATTTT. Protein: CASSQVGRQPQHF.

The genes are TRBV20-1 and TRBJ1-4; D unclear. V lost 3 bases and J 5 bases, leaving 4 bases between the germline ends. This CDR3 is built from 11 residues. Germline CDR1 DFQATT, CDR2 SNEGSKA (reference sequence). CDR3 nucleotide sequence: TGCAGTGCTAGCGGAAATGAAAAACTGTTTTTT. Its protein product is CSASGNEKLFF.

The rearrangement joins TRBV6-2 or TRBV6-3 to TRBJ2-2; 13 bases align to TRBD2. Germline CDR1 MNHEY, CDR2 SVGEGT. The junction had 9 bases not matched to a gene; V was cut back by 5 bases and J by 0 bases. This CDR3 comprises 19 residues. CDR3 DNA sequence: TGTGCCAGCAGTCACCCGGGACTAGCGGGGCCCGCGAACACCGGGGAGCTGTTTTTT. Protein: CASSHPGLAGPANTGELFF.

This clone is labeled medium-sized (0.01 to 0.1%). At one of its ends the junction is not consistent with the germline gene, which may arise from a read error. CDR3 protein: CASREGLADTDTQYF. CDR3 DNA sequence: TGTGCCAGCAGAGAAGGATTAGCAGACACAGATACGCAGTATTTT. The genes are TRBV6-1 and TRBJ2-3; the D is unclear. Looked up from germline, CDR1 is MNHNS and CDR2 is SASEGT. This CDR3 is built from 15 residues.

V and J are TRBV20-1 and TRBJ1-2; possibly TRBD1 for D (6 bases). The germline V gene encodes CDR1 DFQATT and CDR2 SNEGSKA (reference sequence). The CDR3 is 12 amino acids. The V gene lost 3 bases and the J gene lost 5 bases, with 10 bases spanning the gap. The CDR3 coding sequence is TGCAGTGCTAGTGTCGGACAGTATGGCTACACCTTC. As protein: CSASVGQYGYTF.

The rearrangement uses TRBV5-1 and TRBJ1-3, with D uncertain. CDR3 length: 14 residues. Germline V CDR1 and CDR2: SGHRS, YFSETQ. The V end was cut by 0 bases, the J end by 3 bases, with 7 bases between. CDR3 sequence (DNA): TGCGCCAGCAGCTTGGAGTATAATGGAAACACCATATATTTT. Protein sequence: CASSLEYNGNTIYF.

The chain employs TRBV18 and TRBJ2-7; the D gene is possibly TRBD1 (5 bases). The V end was cut by 4 bases, the J end by 2 bases, with 12 bases between. Germline V gene sequence: CDR1 KGHSH, CDR2 LQKENI. CDR3 length: 14 amino acids. The CDR3 DNA is TGTGCCAGCTCACACAGGACGGCCACCTACGAGCAGTACTTC. It yields the protein CASSHRTATYEQYF.

This clone has only a few counts. The chain employs TRBV5-1 and TRBJ2-7; D may be TRBD2 (5 bases). From germline, CDR1 is SGHRS and CDR2 YFSETQ. CDR3 size: 13 residues. V dropped 4 bases and J dropped 6 bases, with 14 bases sitting between them. The CDR3 reads CASSPERLGEQYF. The DNA of the CDR3 is TGCGCCAGCAGCCCGGAGCGGTTGGGCGAGCAGTACTTC.

This chain connects TRBV7-2 to TRBJ2-2, with 7 bases identical to TRBD2. Germline-derived CDR1 and CDR2 are SGHTA and FQGNSA. This CDR3 is 16 amino acids long. Trimming at V came to 2 bases and at J to 4 bases, leaving 7 bases not matched to a gene. Written as DNA, the CDR3 is TGTGCCAGCAGCTTATCGGGAGGAGAAGTCACCGGGGAGCTGTTTTTT. Residues: CASSLSGGEVTGELFF.

The chain carries TRBV3-1 (or the pseudogene TRBV3-2) and TRBJ2-3, with 9 nucleotides matching TRBD2. CDR1 LGHDT and CDR2 YNNKEL come from the germline V gene (reference sequence). CDR3 length equals 17 residues. V lost 1 base and J lost 1; bases outside the gene matches: 6. The DNA of the CDR3 is TGTGCCAGCAGCCAAGCTCCCGGCGGGGGGGGCACAGATACGCAGTATTTT. Encoded protein: CASSQAPGGGGTDTQYF.

This CDR3 is CASHLEGGQETQYF. As DNA, the CDR3 is TGCGCCAGCCACTTAGAGGGGGGCCAAGAGACCCAGTACTTC. The V and J genes are TRBV5-1 and TRBJ2-5; D might be TRBD1 or TRBD2, each matching 6 bases. V dropped 7 bases and J dropped 1 base, with 14 bases sitting between them. The CDR3 has 14 residues. The germline gives CDR1 SGHRS, CDR2 YFSETQ.

This clone was found a few times. This sequence joins TRBV7-3 and TRBJ1-2; TRBD1 aligns across 8 bases. This CDR3 has 14 residues. J was trimmed by 7 bases and V by 5 bases; bases with no gene match: 9. CDR1 SGHTA and CDR2 FQGTGA come from the germline V gene. CDR3: CASSAATGVGGYTF. The CDR3 bases are TGTGCCAGCAGCGCCGCGACAGGGGTTGGTGGCTACACCTTC.

The V gene is TRBV11-2, the J gene TRBJ2-5; D gene unclear. Germline V gene lookup returns CDR1 SGHAT and CDR2 FQNNGV. Trimming shortened V by 1 base and J by 5 bases, and 5 bases separated the two germline ends. This CDR3 has 12 amino acids. The CDR3 protein is CASSLVGETQYF. CDR3 DNA sequence: TGTGCCAGCAGCTTAGTTGGGGAGACCCAGTACTTC.

The V call is TRBV19, the J call TRBJ2-1; D tentatively reads TRBD1 or TRBD2 (6 bases each). The CDR3 totals 16 residues. The V end lost 5 bases, the J end lost 3 bases, and 17 bases lay between the germline ends. Germline CDR1 is LNHDA and CDR2 is SQIVND (reference sequence). Here the CDR3 reads CASSLDGGVVYNEQFF. For the CDR3, the DNA is TGTGCCAGTAGTCTCGACGGGGGCGTAGTCTACAATGAGCAGTTCTTC.

The gene calls are TRBV7-8 and TRBJ2-7; D remains ambiguous. This CDR3 spans 14 amino acids. Germline values: CDR1 SGHVS, CDR2 FQNEAQ. With 1 base removed from V and 0 bases from J, the gap between germline ends came to 7 bases. Written as DNA, the CDR3 is TGTGCCAGCAGCTTAGTTTGGAGCTCCTACGAGCAGTACTTC. It codes for CASSLVWSSYEQYF.

This clone was counted only a few times. CDR3 residues: CASSSPPRGIYEQYF. DNA for the CDR3: TGTGCCAGCAGTTCCCCCCCCAGGGGTATCTACGAGCAGTACTTC. The chain is built from TRBV27 and TRBJ2-7, with D possibly being TRBD1 (6 bases). V was clipped by 4 bases and J by 3 bases, with 16 bases between them. There are 15 residues in the CDR3. CDR1 is MNHEY and CDR2 is SMNVEV in the germline V gene (reference sequence).

This clone was seen only once. The chain links TRBV2 to TRBJ1-2; D is uncertain. The CDR3 has 12 amino acids. V was shortened by 2 bases and J by 5 bases, with 6 bases between the two germline ends. From germline, CDR1 is SNHLY and CDR2 FYNNEI. The CDR3 protein is CASSERAYGYTF. The CDR3 region has the DNA TGTGCCAGCAGTGAAAGGGCTTATGGCTACACCTTC.

This clone has a handful of counts. The J gene is TRBJ1-2, the V gene TRBV6-5; 7 bases line up with TRBD1. The CDR3 contains 15 residues. With V trimmed by 0 bases and J by 5 bases, 6 bases remained unmatched. CDR1 MNHEY and CDR2 SVGAGI come from the germline V gene. The CDR3 nucleotides are TGTGCCAGCAGTTACTCCAACAGGGGCGGGTATGGCTACACCTTC. Its protein is CASSYSNRGGYGYTF.